These 9 T cell receptor beta chains were sequenced from one sample in a study of post-analysis software for immune sequencing data. General observations from the study: Five or six TRBV segments were more frequent in patients than controls; TRBV5-6, TRBV5-1 and TRBV20-1 belonged to this group.

Presence of unique molecular identifiers characterized the TCR beta cDNA libraries. TCRdb reanalysed the PCR reads using MiXCR and keeps one entry per CDR3 protein. The profile shows under 650,000 distinct CDR3 sequences, roughly 46% of them singletons. For these TCRs, the target antigens are not known. The sequenced sample was blood. Receptor source: a girl under 18 with multiple sclerosis.

V is TRBV20-1 and J is TRBJ2-3, with D perhaps TRBD2 (6 bases). CDR1 is DFQATT, CDR2 SNEGSKA, per germline (reference sequence). The V and J ends lost 3 bases and 2 bases respectively, with 18 bases between them. The CDR3 consists of 16 residues. In DNA form, the CDR3 reads TGCAGTGCTAGGGTCGCCGGGACTCTTACCACAGATACGCAGTATTTT. This sequence encodes CSARVAGTLTTDTQYF.

The chain joins TRBV7-2 to TRBJ2-3, with 7 positions matching TRBD2. V was pared by 1 base and J by 3 bases, with 7 bases of the junction left unmatched. The CDR3 is made up of 16 amino acids. The germline gives CDR1 SGHTA, CDR2 FQGNSA. The CDR3 protein is CASSLVRLAVTDTQYF. The CDR3 bases are TGTGCCAGCAGCTTAGTAAGGCTAGCGGTTACAGATACGCAGTATTTT.

In its sample, this clonotype was seen a few times. This sequence joins TRBV3-1 and TRBJ1-2; no clear D gene. The CDR3 runs 13 residues. Per germline, CDR1 LGHDT and CDR2 YNNKEL (reference sequence). V lost 4 bases, J lost 8 bases, and 14 bases lay in between. The CDR3: CASSPDEGEGYTF. The CDR3 DNA reads TGTGCCAGCAGCCCCGACGAGGGAGAAGGCTACACCTTC.

Here the CDR3 DNA reads TGTGCCAGCAGCCGCGGGGGGCAGGGGGACATTCAGTACTTC. Amino acid sequence: CASSRGGQGDIQYF. The rearrangement joins TRBV7-6 to TRBJ2-4, with D maybe TRBD2 (8 bases). The CDR3 loop spans 14 amino acids. V was trimmed by 5 bases and J by 8 bases, leaving 16 bases between them. Germline CDR1 is SGHVS and CDR2 is FNYEAQ.

This clonotype was detected only once. V usage is TRBV2 and J usage is TRBJ2-4; D might be TRBD2 (6 bases). The germline V gene has CDR1 SNHLY and CDR2 FYNNEI. V was clipped by 6 bases and J by 1 base, with 22 bases between them. The CDR3 is 18 amino acids. The CDR3 spells CASSSPPGLKEAKNIQYF. The CDR3 nucleotides read TGTGCCAGCAGCTCTCCCCCGGGACTCAAAGAGGCCAAAAACATTCAGTACTTC.

V is TRBV5-1 and J is TRBJ2-7; D is unresolved. V lost 0 bases and J lost 2, with 12 bases in between. Germline assignment: CDR1 SGHRS and CDR2 YFSETQ. This CDR3 spans 15 amino acids. CDR3 DNA sequence: TGCGCCAGCAGCTTGGATTCCTCTAGAACCTACGAGCAGTACTTC. The encoded protein is CASSLDSSRTYEQYF.

The CDR3 nucleotides read TGTGCCAGCAGCTTAGCGGGAGCTGGAGATACGCAGTATTTT. Amino acids: CASSLAGAGDTQYF. The rearrangement uses TRBV7-2 and TRBJ2-3, with a tentative D call TRBD2 (5 bases). The V and J ends lost 0 bases and 5 bases respectively, with 9 bases between them. Germline V lookup: CDR1 SGHTA, CDR2 FQGNSA. The CDR3 has 14 amino acids.

This chain joins TRBV24-1 and TRBJ2-1; D is ambiguous. From germline, CDR1 is KGHDR and CDR2 SFDVKD. This CDR3 is 12 amino acids long. V was clipped by 6 bases and J by 3 bases, with 5 bases between them. CDR3 loop: CATSRSYNEQFF. DNA for the CDR3: TGTGCCACCAGTCGTAGCTACAATGAGCAGTTCTTC.

The rearrangement joins TRBV7-9 to TRBJ2-3; D gene ambiguous. Trimming cost V 3 bases and J 5 bases, with 6 bases left between them. The CDR3 is 12 residues long. Germline lookup yields CDR1 SEHNR and CDR2 FQNEAQ (reference sequence). The chain's CDR3 is CASSFKGDTQYF. CDR3 coding DNA: TGTGCCAGCAGCTTTAAAGGAGATACGCAGTATTTT. Complete variable domain (other parts from reference TRBV7-9 and TRBJ2-3): DTGVSQNPRHKITKRGQNVTFRCDPISEHNRLYWYRQTLGQGPEFLTYFQNEAQLEKSRLLSDRFSAERPKGSFSTLEIQRTEQGDSAMYLCASSFKGDTQYFGPGTRLTVL.